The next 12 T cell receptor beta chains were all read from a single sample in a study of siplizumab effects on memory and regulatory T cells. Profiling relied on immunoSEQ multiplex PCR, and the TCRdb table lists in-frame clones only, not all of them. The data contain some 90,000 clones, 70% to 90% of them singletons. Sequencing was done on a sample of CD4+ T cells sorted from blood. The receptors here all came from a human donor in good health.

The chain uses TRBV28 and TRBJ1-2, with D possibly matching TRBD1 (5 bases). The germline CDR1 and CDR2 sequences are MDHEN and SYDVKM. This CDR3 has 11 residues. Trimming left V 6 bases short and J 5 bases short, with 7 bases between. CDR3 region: CASRGGYGYTF. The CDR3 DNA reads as TGTGCCAGCAGGGGGGGGTATGGCTACACCTTC.

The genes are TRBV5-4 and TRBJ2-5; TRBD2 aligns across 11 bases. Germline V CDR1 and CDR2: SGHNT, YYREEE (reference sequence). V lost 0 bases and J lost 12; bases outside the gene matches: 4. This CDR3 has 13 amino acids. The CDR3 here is CASSLDLSGREYF. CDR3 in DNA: TGTGCCAGCAGCTTGGACCTTAGCGGGAGGGAGTACTTC.

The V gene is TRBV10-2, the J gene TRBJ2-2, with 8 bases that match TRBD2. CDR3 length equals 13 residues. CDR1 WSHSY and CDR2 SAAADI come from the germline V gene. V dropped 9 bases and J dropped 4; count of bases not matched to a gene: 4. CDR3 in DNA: TGCGCCAGTGCGGGAGGTAGCACCGGGGAGCTGTTTTTT. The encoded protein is CASAGGSTGELFF.

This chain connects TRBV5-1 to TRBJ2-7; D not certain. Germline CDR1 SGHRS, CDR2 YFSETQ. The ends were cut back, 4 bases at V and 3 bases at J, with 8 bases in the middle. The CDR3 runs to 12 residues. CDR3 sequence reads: CASSPDLYEQYF. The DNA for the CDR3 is TGCGCCAGCAGCCCGGACCTCTACGAGCAGTACTTC. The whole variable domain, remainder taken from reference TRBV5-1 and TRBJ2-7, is KAGVTQTPRYLIKTRGQQVTLSCSPISGHRSVSWYQQTPGQGLQFLFEYFSETQRNKGNFPGRFSGRQFSNSRSEMNVSTLELGDSALYLCASSPDLYEQYFGPGTRLTVT.

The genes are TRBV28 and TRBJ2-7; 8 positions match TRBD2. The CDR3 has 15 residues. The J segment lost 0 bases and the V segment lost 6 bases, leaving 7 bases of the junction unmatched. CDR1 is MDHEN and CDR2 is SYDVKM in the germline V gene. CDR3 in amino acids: CASRYREGVSYEQYF. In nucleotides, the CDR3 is TGTGCCAGCAGGTATCGGGAGGGGGTCTCCTACGAGCAGTACTTC.

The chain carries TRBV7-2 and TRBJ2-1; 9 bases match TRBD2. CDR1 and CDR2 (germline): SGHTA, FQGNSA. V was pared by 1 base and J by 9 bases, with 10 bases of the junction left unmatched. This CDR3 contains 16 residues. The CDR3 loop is CASSLGGGRASGEQFF. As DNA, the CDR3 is TGTGCCAGCAGCTTAGGAGGCGGGAGGGCCTCCGGTGAGCAGTTCTTC.

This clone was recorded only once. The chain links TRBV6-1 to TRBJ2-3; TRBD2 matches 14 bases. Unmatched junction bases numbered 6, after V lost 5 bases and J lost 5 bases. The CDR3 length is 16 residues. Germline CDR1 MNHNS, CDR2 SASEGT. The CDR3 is CASSKGLAGGLDTQYF. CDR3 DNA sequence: TGTGCCAGCAGTAAAGGACTAGCGGGAGGATTAGATACGCAGTATTTT.

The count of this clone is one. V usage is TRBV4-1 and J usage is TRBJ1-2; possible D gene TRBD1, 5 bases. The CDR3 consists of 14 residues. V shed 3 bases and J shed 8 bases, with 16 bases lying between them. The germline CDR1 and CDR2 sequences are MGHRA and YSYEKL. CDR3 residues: CASSHASGGSGYTF. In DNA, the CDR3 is TGCGCCAGCAGCCACGCATCCGGGGGATCGGGCTACACCTTC.

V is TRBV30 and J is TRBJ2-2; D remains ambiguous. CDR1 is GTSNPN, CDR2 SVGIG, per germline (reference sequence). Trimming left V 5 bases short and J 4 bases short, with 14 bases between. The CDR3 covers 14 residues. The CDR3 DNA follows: TGTGCCTGGGGACGTGGGCCCTTCACCGGGGAGCTGTTTTTT. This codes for CAWGRGPFTGELFF.

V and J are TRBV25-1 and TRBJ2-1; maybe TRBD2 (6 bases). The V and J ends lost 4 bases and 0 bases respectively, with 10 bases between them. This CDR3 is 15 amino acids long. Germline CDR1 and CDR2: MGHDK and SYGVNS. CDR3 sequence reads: CASSVVGSSYNEQFF. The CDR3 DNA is TGTGCCAGCAGTGTTGTCGGGAGCTCCTACAATGAGCAGTTCTTC. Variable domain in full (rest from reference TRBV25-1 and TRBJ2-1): EADIYQTPRYLVIGTGKKITLECSQTMGHDKMYWYQQDPGMELHLIHYSYGVNSTEKGDLSSESTVSRIRTEHFPLTLESARPSHTSQYLCASSVVGSSYNEQFFGPGTRLTVL.

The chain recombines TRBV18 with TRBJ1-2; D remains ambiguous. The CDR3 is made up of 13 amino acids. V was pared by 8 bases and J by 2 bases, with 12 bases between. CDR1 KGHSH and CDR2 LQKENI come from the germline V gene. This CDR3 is CASTLDRNYGYTF. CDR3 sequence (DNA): TGTGCCAGCACCTTGGACCGAAACTATGGCTACACCTTC.

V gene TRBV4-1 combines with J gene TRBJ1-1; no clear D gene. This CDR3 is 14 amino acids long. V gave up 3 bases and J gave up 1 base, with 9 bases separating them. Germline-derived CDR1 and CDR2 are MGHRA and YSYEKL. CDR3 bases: TGCGCCAGCAGCCAGGAACGGACGAACACTGAAGCTTTCTTT. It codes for CASSQERTNTEAFF.